The 9 T cell receptor beta chains given below trace back to one sample, sequenced in a study of blood T cell repertoires in COVID-19. Sequenced by immunoSEQ multiplex PCR; TCRdb stores in-frame clones only, minus some. The sample holds 140,000 or so clones; roughly 80% are singletons and the top ten take over 6.5%. The sample comprised peripheral blood. These receptors came from a man aged 45-65 years with active or convalescent COVID-19.

V gene TRBV10-2 combines with J gene TRBJ2-7, with 8 bases aligning to TRBD1. V lost 5 bases to trimming and J lost 13 bases; unmatched junction nucleotides: 7. Germline CDR1 WSHSY, CDR2 SAAADI. The CDR3 has 11 residues. For the CDR3, the DNA is TGCGCCAGCAGTCCCGGACAGGGAGGATACTTC. It yields the protein CASSPGQGGYF.

This clone was counted once. This chain's CDR3 is CASSVAGASYEQYF. CDR3 DNA sequence: TGTGCCAGCAGTGTAGCGGGAGCCTCCTACGAGCAGTACTTC. The V gene is TRBV2, the J gene TRBJ2-7; 9 bases fit TRBD2. V shed 4 bases and J 0 bases; nucleotides not matched to a gene: 1. Germline CDR1 is SNHLY and CDR2 is FYNNEI. The length of the CDR3 is 14 residues.

The rearrangement links TRBV5-5 to TRBJ2-7; the D is unclear. CDR3 size: 12 residues. The germline V gene has CDR1 SGHKS and CDR2 YYEKEE (reference sequence). Trimming removed 2 bases at V and 3 bases at J, with 6 bases between. The CDR3 nucleotides read TGTGCCAGCAGCTTTAGTCTCTACGAGCAGTACTTC. It is translated as CASSFSLYEQYF.

The chain joins TRBV27 to TRBJ1-2, with 8 bases fitting TRBD1. This CDR3 has 13 residues. Germline trimming cut 6 bases from V and 6 bases from J; bases unmatched to any gene: 6. CDR1 is MNHEY and CDR2 is SMNVEV in the germline V gene (reference sequence). CDR3 sequence reads: CASRTGGMDGYTF. The CDR3 region has the DNA TGTGCCAGCAGAACAGGGGGAATGGATGGCTACACCTTC.

J is TRBJ1-6 and V is TRBV7-6; D gene uncertain. The germline gives CDR1 SGHVS, CDR2 FNYEAQ. The V end was cut by 4 bases, the J end by 10 bases, with 11 bases between. The length of the CDR3 is 13 residues. Written as DNA, the CDR3 is TGTGCCAGCAGCTCCCTAGCGGGGTCACCCCTCCACTTT. This gives the protein CASSSLAGSPLHF.

The chain recombines TRBV27 with TRBJ2-5; 16 positions match TRBD2. V lost 2 bases to trimming and J lost 4 bases; unmatched junction nucleotides: 4. The length of the CDR3 is 17 residues. Per the germline V gene, CDR1 is MNHEY and CDR2 is SMNVEV (reference sequence). CDR3 protein: CASSLGTSGREGETQYF. The CDR3, as DNA: TGTGCCAGCAGTTTAGGGACTAGCGGGAGGGAGGGAGAGACCCAGTACTTC.

This chain joins TRBV30 and TRBJ1-4, with 10 bases lining up with TRBD1. The CDR3 is 15 amino acids. V shed 0 bases, J shed 5 bases, and the junction held 3 bases outside the gene matches. CDR1 is GTSNPN and CDR2 is SVGIG in the germline V gene (reference sequence). This CDR3 reads CAWSVGGQGNEKLFF. CDR3 sequence (DNA): TGTGCCTGGAGTGTGGGGGGACAGGGGAATGAAAAACTGTTTTTT. The complete variable domain, with remaining parts taken from reference TRBV30 and TRBJ1-4, reads SQTIHQWPATLVQPVGSPLSLECTVEGTSNPNLYWYRQAAGRGLQLLFYSVGIGQISSEVPQNLSASRPQDRQFILSSKKLLLSDSGFYLCAWSVGGQGNEKLFFGSGTQLSVL.

This chain joins TRBV28 and TRBJ1-2; TRBD1 matches at 10 bases. Germline lookup yields CDR1 MDHEN and CDR2 SYDVKM. The CDR3 runs 15 residues. With 4 bases clipped from V and 7 bases from J, the junction kept 9 bases outside the gene matches. The CDR3 DNA reads as TGTGCCAGCAGTTCCGCGGGACAGGGGAGGGGTGGCTACACCTTC. It translates to CASSSAGQGRGGYTF.

The CDR3 reads CASSMWGQSTDTQYF. The CDR3 DNA reads TGTGCCAGTAGTATGTGGGGGCAGAGCACAGATACGCAGTATTTT. The V and J genes are TRBV19 and TRBJ2-3, with D tentatively TRBD1 (6 bases). V was cut by 3 bases and J by 0 bases, with 10 bases left in between. Germline V lookup: CDR1 LNHDA, CDR2 SQIVND (reference sequence). The CDR3 is 15 residues long. Variable domain in full (rest from reference TRBV19 and TRBJ2-3): DGGITQSPKYLFRKEGQNVTLSCEQNLNHDAMYWYRQDPGQGLRLIYYSQIVNDFQKGDIAEGYSVSREKKESFPLTVTSAQKNPTAFYLCASSMWGQSTDTQYFGPGTRLTVL.